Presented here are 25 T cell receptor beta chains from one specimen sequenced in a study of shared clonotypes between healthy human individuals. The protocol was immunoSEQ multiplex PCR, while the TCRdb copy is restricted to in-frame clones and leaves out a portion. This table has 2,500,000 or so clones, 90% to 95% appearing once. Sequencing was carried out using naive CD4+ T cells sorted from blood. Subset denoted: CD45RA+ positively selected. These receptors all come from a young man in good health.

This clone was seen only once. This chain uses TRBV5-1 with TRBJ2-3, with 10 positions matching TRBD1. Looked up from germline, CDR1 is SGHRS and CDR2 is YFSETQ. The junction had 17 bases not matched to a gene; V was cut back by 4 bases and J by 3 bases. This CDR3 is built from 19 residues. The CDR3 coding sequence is TGCGCCAGCAGCAAAATTACCGGGACAGGGGAAAGGGATACAGATACGCAGTATTTT. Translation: CASSKITGTGERDTDTQYF.

CDR3 residues: CAWRYSGAGEKLFF. DNA of the CDR3: TGTGCCTGGAGATACAGTGGGGCAGGGGAAAAACTGTTTTTT. The V and J genes are TRBV30 and TRBJ1-4; tentative D call: TRBD1 (5 bases). Germline loops: CDR1 GTSNPN, CDR2 SVGIG (reference sequence). The CDR3 contains 14 residues. The V end lost 3 bases, the J end lost 8 bases, and 16 bases lay between the germline ends.

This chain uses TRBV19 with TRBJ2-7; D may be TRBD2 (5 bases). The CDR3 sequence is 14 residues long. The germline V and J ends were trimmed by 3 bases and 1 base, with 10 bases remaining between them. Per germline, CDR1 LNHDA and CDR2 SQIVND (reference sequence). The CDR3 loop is CASSIDGVSYEQYF. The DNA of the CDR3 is TGTGCCAGTAGTATTGACGGGGTATCCTACGAGCAGTACTTC.

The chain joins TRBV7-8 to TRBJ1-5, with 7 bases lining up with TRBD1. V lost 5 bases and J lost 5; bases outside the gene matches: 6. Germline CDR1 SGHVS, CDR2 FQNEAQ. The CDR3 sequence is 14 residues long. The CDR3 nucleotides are TGTGCCAGCAGCCGCGGGACAGCATATCAGCCCCAGCATTTT. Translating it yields CASSRGTAYQPQHF.

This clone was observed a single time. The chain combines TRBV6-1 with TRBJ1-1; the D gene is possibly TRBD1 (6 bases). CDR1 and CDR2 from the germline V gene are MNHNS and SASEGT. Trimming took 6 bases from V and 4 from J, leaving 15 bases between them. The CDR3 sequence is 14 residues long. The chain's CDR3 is CASRNRDYGTEAFF. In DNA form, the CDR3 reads TGTGCCAGCAGGAACAGGGATTATGGCACTGAAGCTTTCTTT.

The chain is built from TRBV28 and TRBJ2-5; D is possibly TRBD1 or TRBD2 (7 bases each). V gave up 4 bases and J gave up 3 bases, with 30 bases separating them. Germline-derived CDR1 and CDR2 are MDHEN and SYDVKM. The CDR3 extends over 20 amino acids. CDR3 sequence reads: CASSSDVRTGQQAGEETQYF. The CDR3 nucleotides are TGTGCCAGCAGTTCCGACGTTAGGACAGGTCAACAGGCGGGAGAAGAGACCCAGTACTTC.

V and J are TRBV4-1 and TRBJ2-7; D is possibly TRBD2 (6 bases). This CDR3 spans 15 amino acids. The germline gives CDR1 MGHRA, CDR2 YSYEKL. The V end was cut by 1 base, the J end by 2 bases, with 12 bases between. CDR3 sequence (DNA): TGCGCCAGCAGCCAAGGTCCGGGACTGACCTACGAGCAGTACTTC. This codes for CASSQGPGLTYEQYF.

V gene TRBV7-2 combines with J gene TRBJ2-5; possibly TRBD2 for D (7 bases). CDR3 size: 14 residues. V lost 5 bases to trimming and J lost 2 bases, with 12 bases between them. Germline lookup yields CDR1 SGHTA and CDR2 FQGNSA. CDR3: CASSGGARQETQYF. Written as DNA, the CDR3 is TGTGCCAGCAGCGGGGGGGCACGTCAAGAGACCCAGTACTTC.

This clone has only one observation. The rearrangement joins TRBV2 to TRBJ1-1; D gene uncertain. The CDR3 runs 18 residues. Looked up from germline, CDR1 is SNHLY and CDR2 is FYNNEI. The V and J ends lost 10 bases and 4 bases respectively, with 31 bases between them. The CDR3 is CATSTLWGSKLITTEAFF. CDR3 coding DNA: TGTGCCACATCAACCCTATGGGGATCTAAACTTATAACCACTGAAGCTTTCTTT.

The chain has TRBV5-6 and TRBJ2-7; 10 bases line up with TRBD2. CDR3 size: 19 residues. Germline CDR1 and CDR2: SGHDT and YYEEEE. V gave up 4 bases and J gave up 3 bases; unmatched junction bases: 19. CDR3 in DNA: TGTGCCAGCAGCGGGCCGGGTGAAGCGGGAGGGCCATGGGACTACGAGCAGTACTTC. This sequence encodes CASSGPGEAGGPWDYEQYF.

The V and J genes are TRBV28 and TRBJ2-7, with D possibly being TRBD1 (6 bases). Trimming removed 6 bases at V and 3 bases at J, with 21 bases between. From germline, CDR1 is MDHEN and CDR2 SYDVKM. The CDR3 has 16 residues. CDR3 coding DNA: TGTGCCAGCAGCCCGGGGAGCCGACAGGATTTCTACGAGCAGTACTTC. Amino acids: CASSPGSRQDFYEQYF.

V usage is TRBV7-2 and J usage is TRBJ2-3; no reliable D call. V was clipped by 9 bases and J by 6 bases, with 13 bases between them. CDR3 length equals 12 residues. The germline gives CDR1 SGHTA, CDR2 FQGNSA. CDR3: CASGTYLDTQYF. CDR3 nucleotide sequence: TGTGCCAGTGGAACTTATTTGGATACGCAGTATTTT.

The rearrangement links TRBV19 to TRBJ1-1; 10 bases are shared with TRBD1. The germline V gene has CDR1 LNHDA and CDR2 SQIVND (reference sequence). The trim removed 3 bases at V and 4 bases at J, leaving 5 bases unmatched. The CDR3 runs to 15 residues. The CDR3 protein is CASSIGTGVRTEAFF. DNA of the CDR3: TGTGCCAGTAGTATCGGGACAGGGGTCCGCACTGAAGCTTTCTTT.

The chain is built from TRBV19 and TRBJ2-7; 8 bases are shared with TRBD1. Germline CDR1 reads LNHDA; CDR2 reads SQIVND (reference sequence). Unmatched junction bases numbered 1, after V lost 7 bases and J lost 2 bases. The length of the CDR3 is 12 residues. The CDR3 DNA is TGTGCCAGTAAGGACAGGGCCTACGAGCAGTACTTC. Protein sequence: CASKDRAYEQYF.

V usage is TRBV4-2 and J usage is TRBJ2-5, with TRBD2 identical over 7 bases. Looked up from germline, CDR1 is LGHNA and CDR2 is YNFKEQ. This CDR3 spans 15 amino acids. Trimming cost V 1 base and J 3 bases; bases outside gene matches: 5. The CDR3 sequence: CASSQGGGNEETQYF. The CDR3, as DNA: TGTGCCAGCAGCCAAGGGGGGGGAAATGAAGAGACCCAGTACTTC.

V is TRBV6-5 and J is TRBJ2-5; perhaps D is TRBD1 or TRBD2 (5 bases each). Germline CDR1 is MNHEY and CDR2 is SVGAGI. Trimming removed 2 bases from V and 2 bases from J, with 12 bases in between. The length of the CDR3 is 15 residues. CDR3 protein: CASSYTQGPQETQYF. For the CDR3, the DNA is TGTGCCAGCAGTTACACTCAGGGACCACAAGAGACCCAGTACTTC.

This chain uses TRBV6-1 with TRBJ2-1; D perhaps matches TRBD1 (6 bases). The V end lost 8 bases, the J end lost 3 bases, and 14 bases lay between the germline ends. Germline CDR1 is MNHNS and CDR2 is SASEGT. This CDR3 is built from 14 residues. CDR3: CASEGVSVYNEQFF. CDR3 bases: TGTGCCAGCGAGGGGGTATCGGTCTACAATGAGCAGTTCTTC.

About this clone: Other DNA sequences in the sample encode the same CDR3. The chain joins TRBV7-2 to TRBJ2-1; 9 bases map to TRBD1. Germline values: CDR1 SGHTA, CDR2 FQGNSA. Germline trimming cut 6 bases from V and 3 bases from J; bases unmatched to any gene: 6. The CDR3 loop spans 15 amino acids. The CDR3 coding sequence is TGTGCCAGCAGTCTGACAGGGGGTGGCTACAATGAGCAGTTCTTC. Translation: CASSLTGGGYNEQFF.

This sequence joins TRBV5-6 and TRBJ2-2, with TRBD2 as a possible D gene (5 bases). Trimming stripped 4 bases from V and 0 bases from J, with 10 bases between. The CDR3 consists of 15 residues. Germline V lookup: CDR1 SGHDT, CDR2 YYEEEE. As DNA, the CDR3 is TGTGCCAGCAGCCGGTCGGGGACGAACACCGGGGAGCTGTTTTTT. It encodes CASSRSGTNTGELFF.

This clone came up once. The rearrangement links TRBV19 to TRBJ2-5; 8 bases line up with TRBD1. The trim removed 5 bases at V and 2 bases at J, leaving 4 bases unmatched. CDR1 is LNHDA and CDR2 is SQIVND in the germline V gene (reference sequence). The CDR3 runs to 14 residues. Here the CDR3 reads CASSPTGGQETQYF. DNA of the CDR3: TGTGCCAGTAGTCCCACAGGGGGTCAAGAGACCCAGTACTTC.

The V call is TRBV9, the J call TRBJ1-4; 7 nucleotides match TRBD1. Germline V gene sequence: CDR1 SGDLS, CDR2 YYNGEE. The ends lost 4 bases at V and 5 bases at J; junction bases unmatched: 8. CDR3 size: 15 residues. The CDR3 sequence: CASSPTTGENEKLFF. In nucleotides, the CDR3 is TGTGCCAGCAGCCCGACAACAGGGGAAAATGAAAAACTGTTTTTT. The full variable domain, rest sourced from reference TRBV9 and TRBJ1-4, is DSGVTQTPKHLITATGQRVTLRCSPRSGDLSVYWYQQSLDQGLQFLIQYYNGEERAKGNILERFSAQQFPDLHSELNLSSLELGDSALYFCASSPTTGENEKLFFGSGTQLSVL.

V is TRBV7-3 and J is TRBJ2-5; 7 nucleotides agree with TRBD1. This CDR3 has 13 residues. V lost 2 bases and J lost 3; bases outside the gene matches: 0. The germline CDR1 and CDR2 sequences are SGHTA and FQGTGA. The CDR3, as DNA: TGTGCCAGCAGCTTAGGGACAGAAGAGACCCAGTACTTC. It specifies CASSLGTEETQYF.

For the CDR3, the DNA is TGTGCCAGCAGCTTGGGGGGGGCGCTTGGTAATTCACCCCTCCACTTT. This encodes CASSLGGALGNSPLHF. The chain employs TRBV5-4 and TRBJ1-6, with D tentatively TRBD1 (6 bases). Germline V lookup: CDR1 SGHNT, CDR2 YYREEE (reference sequence). CDR3 length: 16 residues. The V gene lost 0 bases and the J gene lost 6 bases, with 13 bases spanning the gap.

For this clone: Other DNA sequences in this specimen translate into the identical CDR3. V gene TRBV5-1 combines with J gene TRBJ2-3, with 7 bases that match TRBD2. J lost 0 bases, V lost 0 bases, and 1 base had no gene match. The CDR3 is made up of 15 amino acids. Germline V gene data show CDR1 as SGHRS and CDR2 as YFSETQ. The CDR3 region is CASSLAGGSTDTQYF. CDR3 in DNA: TGCGCCAGCAGCTTGGCGGGGGGAAGCACAGATACGCAGTATTTT.

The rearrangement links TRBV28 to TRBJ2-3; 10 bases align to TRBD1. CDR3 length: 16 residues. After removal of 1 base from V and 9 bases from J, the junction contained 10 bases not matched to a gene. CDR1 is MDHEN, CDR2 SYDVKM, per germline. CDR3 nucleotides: TGTGCCAGCAGTTTATCCGGGACAGGGGAGCGAGGGACGCAGTATTTT. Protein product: CASSLSGTGERGTQYF.